These 13 T cell receptor beta chains share one sample of origin, sequenced in a study of blood T cell repertoires in COVID-19. This table comes from immunoSEQ multiplex PCR, and its TCRdb copy is limited to in-frame clones, with some not included. Of 250,000 to 300,000 clones listed, about 90% were seen once; the top ten hold 6.3%. The sample comprised peripheral blood. The receptors were gathered from a woman aged 50 to 60 with COVID-19, enrolled during active disease.

The genes are TRBV3-1 (or the pseudogene TRBV3-2) and TRBJ2-1; D not certain. The CDR3 runs to 16 residues. CDR1 is LGHDT and CDR2 is YNNKEL in the germline V gene (reference sequence). The V and J ends lost 1 base and 7 bases respectively, with 17 bases between them. CDR3 DNA sequence: TGTGCCAGCAGCCAAGCTTACCCTATCACGGGTAATGAGCAGTTCTTC. Protein product: CASSQAYPITGNEQFF.

This clone was seen just once. This chain uses TRBV7-2 with TRBJ1-5; TRBD1 might be the D (5 bases). Germline CDR1 and CDR2: SGHTA and FQGNSA. V lost 4 bases, J lost 6 bases, and 19 bases lay in between. The CDR3 is made up of 16 amino acids. The CDR3 spells CASSYGGDPRVQPQHF. The CDR3 DNA is TGTGCCAGCAGCTACGGGGGAGATCCACGGGTTCAGCCCCAGCATTTT.

This clone was found once. The chain recombines TRBV19 with TRBJ1-1; a weak D match, TRBD1 (5 bases). Deletions cut 6 bases from V and 3 bases from J, with 14 bases between. Germline CDR1 reads LNHDA; CDR2 reads SQIVND (reference sequence). This CDR3 comprises 14 residues. The CDR3 reads CASSSRGRDTEAFF. CDR3 DNA: TGTGCCAGTAGCTCCCGGGGGAGGGACACTGAAGCTTTCTTT.

The rearrangement links TRBV2 to TRBJ1-6; possible D gene TRBD1, 5 bases. The CDR3 extends over 14 amino acids. Trimming removed 6 bases from V and 8 bases from J, with 14 bases in between. Looked up from germline, CDR1 is SNHLY and CDR2 is FYNNEI. The CDR3 loop is CASRGGSRHSPLHF. CDR3 sequence (DNA): TGTGCCAGCAGGGGGGGATCGAGACATTCACCCCTCCACTTT.

This clone was detected once. The CDR3 DNA reads TGTGCCAGCAGTGAAACCGGCCTTGGGCCGCCCCAGCATTTT. This translates into CASSETGLGPPQHF. The V gene is TRBV6-1, the J gene TRBJ1-5; the D is unclear. This CDR3 is built from 14 residues. Germline CDR1 reads MNHNS; CDR2 reads SASEGT. Trimming shortened V by 2 bases and J by 9 bases, and 14 bases separated the two germline ends.

This chain links TRBV7-3 with TRBJ1-2, with D possibly matching TRBD1 (6 bases). Germline V CDR1 and CDR2: SGHTA, FQGTGA. V was cut by 2 bases and J by 3 bases, with 13 bases left in between. There are 15 residues in the CDR3. The DNA of the CDR3 is TGTGCCAGCAGCTTATTACAGGGCCCCTACTATGGCTACACCTTC. Translating it yields CASSLLQGPYYGYTF.

The rearrangement joins TRBV5-1 to TRBJ2-6, with D perhaps matching TRBD1 (5 bases). The CDR3 length is 16 residues. Trimming pared 3 bases from V and 3 bases from J, leaving 13 bases between. Germline CDR1 SGHRS, CDR2 YFSETQ. The CDR3 DNA sequence: TGCGCCAGCAGCTACGTCATGGGGCGTGGGGCCAACGTCCTGACTTTC. It codes for CASSYVMGRGANVLTF. The entire variable domain, with the rest obtained from reference TRBV5-1 and TRBJ2-6, is as follows: KAGVTQTPRYLIKTRGQQVTLSCSPISGHRSVSWYQQTPGQGLQFLFEYFSETQRNKGNFPGRFSGRQFSNSRSEMNVSTLELGDSALYLCASSYVMGRGANVLTFGAGSRLTVL.

This clone was observed a single time. This chain connects TRBV27 to TRBJ2-6; D perhaps matches TRBD1 (5 bases). The germline CDR1 and CDR2 sequences are MNHEY and SMNVEV (reference sequence). CDR3 length: 16 residues. The V and J ends lost 4 bases and 0 bases respectively, with 10 bases between them. The CDR3 sequence: CASSSTGYSGANVLTF. As DNA, the CDR3 is TGTGCCAGCAGTTCTACAGGTTACTCTGGGGCCAACGTCCTGACTTTC.

This clone has a handful of counts. The chain joins TRBV7-6 to TRBJ2-2, with TRBD1 identical over 8 bases. Per germline, CDR1 SGHVS and CDR2 FNYEAQ. Unmatched junction bases numbered 3, after V lost 0 bases and J lost 6 bases. This CDR3 comprises 15 residues. The CDR3 region is CASSLAQGASGELFF. For the CDR3, the DNA is TGTGCCAGCAGCTTAGCGCAGGGGGCCTCCGGGGAGCTGTTTTTT. Filled out from reference TRBV7-6 and TRBJ2-2, the complete variable domain reads GAGVSQSPRYKVTKRGQDVALRCDPISGHVSLYWYRQALGQGPEFLTYFNYEAQQDKSGLPNDRFSAERPEGSISTLTIQRTEQRDSAMYRCASSLAQGASGELFFGEGSRLTVL.

The chain links TRBV3-1 (or the pseudogene TRBV3-2) to TRBJ1-1, with D possibly matching TRBD1 (5 bases). V lost 4 bases to trimming and J lost 6 bases, with 15 bases between them. Germline CDR1 is LGHDT and CDR2 is YNNKEL (reference sequence). This CDR3 comprises 14 residues. CDR3 region: CASSPGGRGAEAFF. CDR3 coding DNA: TGTGCCAGCAGCCCGGGCGGGAGGGGCGCTGAAGCTTTCTTT.

The V call is TRBV15, the J call TRBJ2-5, with 11 bases fitting TRBD2. The ends lost 3 bases at V and 3 bases at J; junction bases unmatched: 3. The CDR3 loop spans 15 amino acids. Germline V gene sequence: CDR1 LNHNV, CDR2 YYDKDF (reference sequence). CDR3 region: CATSSVGLAEETQYF. The CDR3, as DNA: TGTGCCACCAGCAGCGTGGGACTAGCGGAAGAGACCCAGTACTTC.

This sequence joins TRBV27 and TRBJ2-7; TRBD1 might be the D (5 bases). This CDR3 region has 14 residues. Deletions cut 4 bases from V and 3 bases from J, with 13 bases between. In germline, CDR1 is MNHEY, CDR2 SMNVEV (reference sequence). The CDR3 DNA follows: TGTGCCAGCAGTTGGGGTGCAGGGAACTACGAGCAGTACTTC. This codes for CASSWGAGNYEQYF.

The rearrangement uses TRBV10-1 and TRBJ2-5, with a possible D match to TRBD1 (6 bases). Per germline, CDR1 WNHNN and CDR2 SYGVQD (reference sequence). The CDR3 spans 16 residues. Trimming cost V 0 bases and J 5 bases, with 16 bases left between them. The CDR3 is CASSESMFGGAETQYF. DNA of the CDR3: TGCGCCAGCAGTGAGTCGATGTTTGGGGGCGCCGAGACCCAGTACTTC.